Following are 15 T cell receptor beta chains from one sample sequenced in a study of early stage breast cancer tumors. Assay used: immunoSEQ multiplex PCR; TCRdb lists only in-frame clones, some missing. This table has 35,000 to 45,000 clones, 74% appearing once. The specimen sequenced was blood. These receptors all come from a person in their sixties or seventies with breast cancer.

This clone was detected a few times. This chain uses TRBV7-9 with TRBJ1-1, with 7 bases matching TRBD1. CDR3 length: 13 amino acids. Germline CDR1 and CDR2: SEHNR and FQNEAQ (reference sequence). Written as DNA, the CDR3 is TGTTCGGCGGGGGACAGTACGAACACTGAAGCTTTCTTT. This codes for CSAGDSTNTEAFF.

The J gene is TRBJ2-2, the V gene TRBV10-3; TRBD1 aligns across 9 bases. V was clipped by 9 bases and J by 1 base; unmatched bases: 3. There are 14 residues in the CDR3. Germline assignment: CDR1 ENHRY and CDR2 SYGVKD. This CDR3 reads CAISDRGNTGELFF. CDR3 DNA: TGTGCCATTTCGGACAGGGGGAACACCGGGGAGCTGTTTTTT.

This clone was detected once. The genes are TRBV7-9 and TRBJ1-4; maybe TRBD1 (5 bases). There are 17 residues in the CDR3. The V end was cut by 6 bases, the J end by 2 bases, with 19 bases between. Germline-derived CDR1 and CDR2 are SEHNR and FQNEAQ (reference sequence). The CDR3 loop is CASSRDRGRSTNEKLFF. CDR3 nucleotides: TGTGCCAGCAGTCGAGATCGGGGCCGTTCGACTAATGAAAAACTGTTTTTT.

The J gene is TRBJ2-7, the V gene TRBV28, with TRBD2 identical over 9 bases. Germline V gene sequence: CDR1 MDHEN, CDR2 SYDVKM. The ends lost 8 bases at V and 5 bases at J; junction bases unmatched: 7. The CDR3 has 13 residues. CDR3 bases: TGTGCCAGCGAGGGCGGGAGGGGGGACGAGCAGTACTTC. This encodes CASEGGRGDEQYF.

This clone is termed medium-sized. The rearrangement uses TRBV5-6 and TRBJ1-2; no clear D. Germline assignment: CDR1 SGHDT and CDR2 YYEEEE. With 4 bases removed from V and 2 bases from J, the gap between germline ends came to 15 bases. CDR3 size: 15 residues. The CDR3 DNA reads TGTGCCAGCAGCGTTTGGCCCACAGCCAACTATGGCTACACCTTC. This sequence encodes CASSVWPTANYGYTF.

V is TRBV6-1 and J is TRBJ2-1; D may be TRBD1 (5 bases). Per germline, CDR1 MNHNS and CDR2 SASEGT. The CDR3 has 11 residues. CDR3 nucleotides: TGTGCGTTACAGGACTACAATGAGCAGTTCTTC. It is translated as CALQDYNEQFF.

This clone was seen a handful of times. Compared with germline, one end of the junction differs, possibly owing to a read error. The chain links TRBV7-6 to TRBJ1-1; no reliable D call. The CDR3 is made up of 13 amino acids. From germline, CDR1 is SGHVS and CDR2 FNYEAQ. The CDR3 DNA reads TGTGCCAGCAGCGCGACGAGGAACACCGAAGCTTTCTTT. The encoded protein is CASSATRNTEAFF.

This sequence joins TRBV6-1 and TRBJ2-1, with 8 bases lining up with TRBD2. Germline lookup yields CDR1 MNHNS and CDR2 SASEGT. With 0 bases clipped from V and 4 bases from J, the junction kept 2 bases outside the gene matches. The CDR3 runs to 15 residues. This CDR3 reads CASSEALAVYNEQFF. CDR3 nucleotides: TGTGCCAGCAGTGAAGCACTAGCGGTATACAATGAGCAGTTCTTC.

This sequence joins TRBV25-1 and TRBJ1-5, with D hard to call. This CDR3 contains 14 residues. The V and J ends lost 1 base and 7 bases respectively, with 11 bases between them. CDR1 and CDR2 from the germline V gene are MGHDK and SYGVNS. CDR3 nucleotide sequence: TGTGCCAGCAGTGAATGTGTAGGTGACCAGCCCCAGCATTTT. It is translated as CASSECVGDQPQHF.

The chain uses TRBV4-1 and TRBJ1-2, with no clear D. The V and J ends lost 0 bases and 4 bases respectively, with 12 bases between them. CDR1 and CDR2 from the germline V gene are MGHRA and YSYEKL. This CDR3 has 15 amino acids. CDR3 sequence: CASSQDSRTRYGYTF. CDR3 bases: TGCGCCAGCAGCCAAGATTCCCGGACTCGCTATGGCTACACCTTC.

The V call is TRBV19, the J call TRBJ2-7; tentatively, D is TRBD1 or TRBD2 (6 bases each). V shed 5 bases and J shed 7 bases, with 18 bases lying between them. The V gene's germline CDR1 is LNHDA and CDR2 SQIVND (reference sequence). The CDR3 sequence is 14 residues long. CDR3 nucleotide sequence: TGTGCCAGTAGTCCGCAGGGGACTGTGGGGGAGCAGTACTTC. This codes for CASSPQGTVGEQYF.

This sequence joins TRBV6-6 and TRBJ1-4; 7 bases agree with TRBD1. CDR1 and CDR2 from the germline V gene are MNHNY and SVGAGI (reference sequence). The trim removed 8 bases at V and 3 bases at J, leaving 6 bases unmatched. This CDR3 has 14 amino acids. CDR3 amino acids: CASSRQGPNEKLFF. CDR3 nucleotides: TGTGCCAGCTCCCGACAGGGCCCTAATGAAAAACTGTTTTTT.

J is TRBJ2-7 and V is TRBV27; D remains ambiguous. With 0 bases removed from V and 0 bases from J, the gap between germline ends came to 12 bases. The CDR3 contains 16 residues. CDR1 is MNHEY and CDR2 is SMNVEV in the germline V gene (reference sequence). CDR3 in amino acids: CASSLSPEQISYEQYF. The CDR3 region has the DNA TGTGCCAGCAGTTTATCGCCAGAACAAATCTCCTACGAGCAGTACTTC.

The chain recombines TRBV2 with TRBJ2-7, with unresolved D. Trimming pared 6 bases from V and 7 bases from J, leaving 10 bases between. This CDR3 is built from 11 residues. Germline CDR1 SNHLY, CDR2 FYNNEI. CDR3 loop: CASRVAGEQYF. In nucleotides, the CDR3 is TGTGCCAGCAGAGTAGCTGGGGAGCAGTACTTC.

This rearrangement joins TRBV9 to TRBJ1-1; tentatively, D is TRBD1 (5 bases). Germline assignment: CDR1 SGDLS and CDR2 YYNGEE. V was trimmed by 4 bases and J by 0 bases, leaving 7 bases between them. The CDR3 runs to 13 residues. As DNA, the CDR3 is TGTGCCAGCAGCATAGGGGTGAACACTGAAGCTTTCTTT. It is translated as CASSIGVNTEAFF.